This T cell receptor (beta chain) was recorded in a study of T cell responses to AZD1222 COVID-19 vaccine. With regard to this clone: Antigen unknown.

J was trimmed by 5 bases and V by 4 bases; bases with no gene match: 6. CDR1 and CDR2 from the germline V gene are SGHRS and YFSETQ. The length of the CDR3 is 14 residues. Libraries were prepared by immunoSEQ multiplex PCR; TCRdb keeps only in-frame clonotypes and omits some of them. Of 120,000 to 150,000 clones in the sample, more than 80% were seen once. General study findings and limits: In the spike-specific TCR repertoire, nearly half reportedly target unmutated variant regions. Regions 160-218 and 743-854 held dominance among vaccine-associated CD4 TCRs, which spanned spike. Repertoire samples came only from after the peak T cell response.

The sequences come from peripheral blood, collected on day 0 of AZD1222 vaccination. The genes are TRBV5-1 and TRBJ2-7; 10 nucleotides match TRBD1. The TCR originated in an adult in good health. CDR3: CASSRDRGVDEQYF. The CDR3 DNA reads as TGCGCCAGCAGCCGGGACAGGGGCGTCGACGAGCAGTACTTC.